These T cell receptor beta chains were read from a single sample in a study of blood T cell repertoires in COVID-19. Libraries were prepared by immunoSEQ multiplex PCR; TCRdb keeps only in-frame clonotypes and omits some of them. The data contain over 45,000 clones, approximately 88% of them singletons. The sample consisted of peripheral blood. Source of these receptors: a man in his 70s with acute or convalescent COVID-19. Both conserved end residues are part of each CDR3. A D gene is named only where the DNA matches it firmly. Expanded clones are given a class, and other clones once, few, many or no size at all.

V gene	J gene	D gene	clone size	CDR3 DNA	CDR3 protein
TRBV28	TRBJ2-6	TRBD2	NA	TGTGCCAGCAGGCTAGCGGGAGGGCCAACTGGGGCCAACGTCCTGACTTTC	CASRLAGGPTGANVLTF
TRBV7-2	TRBJ1-4	NA	NA	TGTGCCAGCAGTCCGAGAACAGAAACATGGGAAAAACTGTTTTTT	CASSPRTETWEKLFF
TRBV29-1	TRBJ1-1	NA	NA	TGCAGCGTAAGGAGGGCTGAAGCTTTCTTT	CSVRRAEAFF
TRBV23-1	TRBJ1-5	TRBD1	NA	TGCGCCAGCAGTCATTCAGGACAGGGGTTCGGCAATCAGCCCCAGCATTTT	CASSHSGQGFGNQPQHF
TRBV5-8	TRBJ1-1	NA	NA	TGTGCCAGCAGCTTAATGTCCGGGGGAGGTTTCTTT	CASSLMSGGGFF
TRBV10-3	TRBJ2-1	TRBD2	NA	TGTGCCATCAGGGCGACTAGCGGGAGCGCCTACAATGAGCAGTTCTTC	CAIRATSGSAYNEQFF
TRBV5-8	TRBJ1-4	NA	NA	TGTGCCAGCAGCTTGGAATCAGGGCTGGCTAATGAAAAACTGTTTTTT	CASSLESGLANEKLFF
TRBV7-6	TRBJ2-7	NA	NA	TGTGCCAGCAGCTTACCCTCGGACACCGGGCAGTACTTC	CASSLPSDTGQYF
TRBV9	TRBJ2-6	NA	NA	TGTGCCAGCAGCGCCACCCTAGACTCTGACGTCCTGACTTTC	CASSATLDSDVLTF
TRBV7-2	TRBJ1-4	NA	NA	TGTGCCAGCAGCTCCCTAGGTGACGAGAGGAAACTGTTTTTT	CASSSLGDERKLFF
TRBV27	TRBJ1-5	TRBD1	NA	TGTGCCAGCAGCCAGACAGGGAATCAGCCCCAGCATTTT	CASSQTGNQPQHF
TRBV11-2	TRBJ2-6	TRBD1	NA	TGTGCCAGCAGCCCTCGGACAGGGCAGGGTCCTGGGGCCAACGTCCTGACTTTC	CASSPRTGQGPGANVLTF
TRBV10-3	TRBJ2-7	NA	NA	TGTGCCATCAGTGAGGGCCGAAGCTCCTACGAGCAGTACTTC	CAISEGRSSYEQYF
TRBV5-1	TRBJ2-5	TRBD2	NA	TGCGCCAGCAGCTTGGTCGGGACTAGGGAGGAGACCCAGTACTTC	CASSLVGTREETQYF
TRBV11-1	TRBJ1-1	TRBD1	NA	TGTGCCAGCAGCTGGGGACAGGTGAACACTGAAGCTTTCTTT	CASSWGQVNTEAFF
TRBV2	TRBJ2-7	NA	NA	TGTGCCGGGACTCCGCGGGAAGGCTCCCTCGAGCAGTACTTC	CAGTPREGSLEQYF
TRBV27	TRBJ1-5	NA	NA	TGTGCCAGCAGTTTGGGCAGGGGTCAGCCCCAGCATTTT	CASSLGRGQPQHF
TRBV11-2	TRBJ1-2	TRBD1	NA	TGTGCCAGCAGCCCCGGGACAGCTACCTATGGCTACACCTTC	CASSPGTATYGYTF
TRBV6-5	TRBJ2-1	NA	NA	TGTGCCAGCAGGGACAGATACAATGAGCAGTTCTTC	CASRDRYNEQFF
TRBV28	TRBJ1-5	NA	NA	TGTGCCAGCAGCGCTCATACTGCCGGGATGCGTCAGCCCCAGCATTTT	CASSAHTAGMRQPQHF
TRBV27	TRBJ2-3	TRBD2	NA	TGTGCCAGCAGTTTACGGTCTAGCGGGAGCTCAGATACGCAGTATTTT	CASSLRSSGSSDTQYF
TRBV11-2	TRBJ2-1	TRBD2	NA	TGTGCCAGCAGCTTAGTAGTGGCGGGAGAGGGGGAGCAGTTCTTC	CASSLVVAGEGEQFF
TRBV27	TRBJ1-6	TRBD1	NA	TGTGCCAGCAGTTGGACAGGGGGATATAATTCACCCCTCCACTTT	CASSWTGGYNSPLHF
TRBV29-1	TRBJ1-2	TRBD1	NA	TGCAGCGTTGGAGGGACAGGGGTCGGCTACACCTTC	CSVGGTGVGYTF
TRBV11-2	TRBJ2-5	NA	once	TGTGCCAGCAGCCCCGGACGTACGGGAGCGGAGACCCAGTACTTC	CASSPGRTGAETQYF
TRBV11-2	TRBJ1-6	NA	NA	TGTGCCAGCAGCTTTCGGCAGGGGTTATTTTCACCCCTCCACTTT	CASSFRQGLFSPLHF
TRBV5-1	TRBJ1-2	TRBD1	NA	TGCGCCAGCAGCGCAACGGGACAGGGAGTCTATGGCTACACCTTC	CASSATGQGVYGYTF
TRBV10-3	TRBJ2-7	TRBD2	NA	TGTGCCATCAGTGAGTCCAGGGGACTAGCGGGTACCTACGAGCAGTACTTC	CAISESRGLAGTYEQYF
TRBV15	TRBJ1-2	NA	NA	TGTGCCACCAGCAGAGACAGGGCCTCGGGTGGCTACACCTTC	CATSRDRASGGYTF
TRBV13	TRBJ2-1	TRBD2	NA	TGTGCCAGCAGCTTAGGCCGCGGGAGTAACTACAATGAGCAGTTCTTC	CASSLGRGSNYNEQFF
TRBV2	TRBJ1-3	NA	NA	TGTGCCAGCAGTGTCGAAGGCGGGTCCTCTGGAAACACCATATATTTT	CASSVEGGSSGNTIYF
TRBV7-2	TRBJ1-2	NA	once	TGTGCCAGCAGCTTAGGAGGAGGTCTCGATGGCTACACCTTC	CASSLGGGLDGYTF
TRBV5-1	TRBJ2-5	NA	NA	TGCGCCAGCAGCTTGGCCTTAGCGGACCAAGAGACCCAGTACTTC	CASSLALADQETQYF
TRBV10-3	TRBJ2-7	NA	NA	TGTGCCATCAGTGAGGGGGACTCACGAGGGGCCGTAAACGAGCAGTACTTC	CAISEGDSRGAVNEQYF
TRBV5-5	TRBJ2-1	TRBD2	once	TGTGCCAGCAACTCCTTTAGCGGGGGCGTCTCCTACAATGAGCAGTTCTTC	CASNSFSGGVSYNEQFF
TRBV19	TRBJ2-2	TRBD2	NA	TGTGCCAGTAGTAGAGCGGGAGTTGATACCGGGGAGCTGTTTTTT	CASSRAGVDTGELFF
TRBV5-1	TRBJ1-3	NA	NA	TGCGCCAGCAGCTGGACCGGGAGCTCTGGAAACACCATATATTTT	CASSWTGSSGNTIYF
TRBV27	TRBJ1-3	NA	NA	TGTGCCAGCAGTTTATTTCCCCCTAGAACTGGAAACACCATATATTTT	CASSLFPPRTGNTIYF
TRBV24-1	TRBJ2-4	TRBD1	NA	TGTGCCACCAGTGACAGTCGGACAGGGGGGAACATTCAGTACTTC	CATSDSRTGGNIQYF
TRBV27	TRBJ1-4	NA	NA	TGTGCCAGCAGTTTGCGGCAGGGAGGTGAAAAACTGTTTTTT	CASSLRQGGEKLFF
TRBV6-2/TRBV6-3	TRBJ1-2	TRBD1	NA	TGTGCCAGCAGCCTACTGACAGGGTGGAATAACTATGGCTACACCTTC	CASSLLTGWNNYGYTF
TRBV7-2	TRBJ1-3	NA	NA	TGTGCCAGCAGCTTAGGTTCCGGGGACACCATATATTTT	CASSLGSGDTIYF
TRBV5-1	TRBJ2-3	NA	NA	TGCGCCAGCAGCTCAGGGGTGGGAGGGACTGATACGCAGTATTTT	CASSSGVGGTDTQYF
TRBV9	TRBJ1-1	NA	NA	TGTGCCAGCAGCGTTCAGGGGCGCGGGACTGAAGCTTTCTTT	CASSVQGRGTEAFF
TRBV27	TRBJ1-5	NA	NA	TGTGCCAGCAGTTCAGGAGCCGAGGGTCAGCCCCAGCATTTT	CASSSGAEGQPQHF
TRBV11-2	TRBJ2-5	TRBD2	NA	TGTGCCAGCAGCCCCCGGGGTAGCGGGGGCCTCAGACGACAAGAGACCCAGTACTTC	CASSPRGSGGLRRQETQYF
TRBV24-1	TRBJ1-4	TRBD1	NA	TGTGCCACCAGCTCCGGGACAGGGGACGAAAAACTGTTTTTT	CATSSGTGDEKLFF
TRBV2	TRBJ1-5	NA	NA	TGTGCCAGCAGTGAGGAGGGGAATCAGCCCCAGCATTTT	CASSEEGNQPQHF
TRBV5-4	TRBJ2-7	TRBD1	NA	TGTGCCAGCAGAGCCGGGACAGGGTTCTTCGAGCAGTACTTC	CASRAGTGFFEQYF
TRBV19	TRBJ1-2	TRBD1	NA	TGTGCCACTAGACAGGGGGACTATGGCTACACCTTC	CATRQGDYGYTF
TRBV9	TRBJ2-7	TRBD2	NA	TGTGCCAGCAGCGCGGGACTAGCGAGCTCCTACGAGCAGTACTTC	CASSAGLASSYEQYF
TRBV3-1/TRBV3-2	TRBJ2-7	TRBD1	NA	TGTGCCAGCAGCCCTCCGGGACAGGGGGCGGGGTACGAGCAGTACTTC	CASSPPGQGAGYEQYF
TRBV28	TRBJ2-7	NA	NA	TGTGCCAGCAGTGCCGCACAGGGTTGGGAGCAGTACTTC	CASSAAQGWEQYF
TRBV25-1	TRBJ1-2	TRBD1	NA	TGTGCCAGCAGTGGACAGGGGGAATACTATGGCTACACCTTC	CASSGQGEYYGYTF
TRBV6-5	TRBJ1-1	TRBD1	NA	TGTGCCAGCAACCCGACAGGGAGCATCCCTGAAGCTTTCTTT	CASNPTGSIPEAFF
TRBV27	TRBJ1-1	NA	NA	TGTGCCAGCAGTTTCATCCCGAACACTGAAGCTTTCTTT	CASSFIPNTEAFF
TRBV7-9	TRBJ1-6	NA	NA	TGTGCCAGCGGAAAGGGGGAAACCCTCCACTTT	CASGKGETLHF
TRBV18	TRBJ2-4	NA	NA	TGTGCCAGCTCACCGGGCGTAACCAAAAACATTCAGTACTTC	CASSPGVTKNIQYF
TRBV15	TRBJ2-1	TRBD2	NA	TGTGCCACCAGCAGCCGCGGACTAGCGCTTTACAATGAGCAGTTCTTC	CATSSRGLALYNEQFF
TRBV7-2	TRBJ2-7	TRBD1	NA	TGTGCCAGCAGCCCGTCGACAGGGGGCGAGCAGTACTTC	CASSPSTGGEQYF